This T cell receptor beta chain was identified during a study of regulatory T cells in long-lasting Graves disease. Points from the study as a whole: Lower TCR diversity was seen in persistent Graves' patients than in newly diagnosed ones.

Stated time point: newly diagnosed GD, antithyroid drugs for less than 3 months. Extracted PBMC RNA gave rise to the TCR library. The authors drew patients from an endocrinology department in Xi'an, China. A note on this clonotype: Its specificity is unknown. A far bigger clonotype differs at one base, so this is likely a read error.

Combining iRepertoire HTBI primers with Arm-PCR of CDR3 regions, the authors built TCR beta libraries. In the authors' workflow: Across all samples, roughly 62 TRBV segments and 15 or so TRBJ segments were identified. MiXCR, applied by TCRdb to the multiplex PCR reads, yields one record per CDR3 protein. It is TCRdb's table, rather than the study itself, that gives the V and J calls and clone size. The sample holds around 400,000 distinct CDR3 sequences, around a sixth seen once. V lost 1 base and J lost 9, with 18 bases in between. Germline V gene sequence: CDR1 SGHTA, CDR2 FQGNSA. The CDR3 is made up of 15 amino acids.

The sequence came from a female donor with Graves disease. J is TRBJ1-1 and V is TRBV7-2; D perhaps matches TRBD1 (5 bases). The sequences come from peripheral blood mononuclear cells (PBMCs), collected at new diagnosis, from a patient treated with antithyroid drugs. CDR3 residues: CASSLVGGERTKAFF. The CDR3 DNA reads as TGTGCCAGCAGCTTAGTGGGAGGGGAAAGGACTAAAGCTTTCTTT.